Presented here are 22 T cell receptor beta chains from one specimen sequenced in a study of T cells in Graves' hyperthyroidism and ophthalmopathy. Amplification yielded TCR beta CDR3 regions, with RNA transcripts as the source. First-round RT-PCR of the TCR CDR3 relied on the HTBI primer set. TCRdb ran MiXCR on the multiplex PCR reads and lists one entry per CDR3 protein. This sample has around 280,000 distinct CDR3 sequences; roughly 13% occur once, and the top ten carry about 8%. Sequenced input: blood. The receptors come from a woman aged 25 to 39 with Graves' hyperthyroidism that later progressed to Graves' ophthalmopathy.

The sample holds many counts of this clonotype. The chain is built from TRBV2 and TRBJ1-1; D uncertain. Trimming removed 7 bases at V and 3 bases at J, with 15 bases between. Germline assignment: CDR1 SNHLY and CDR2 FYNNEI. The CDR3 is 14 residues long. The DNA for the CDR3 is TGTGCCAGCATAATCGGACCAACGGACACTGAAGCTTTCTTT. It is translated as CASIIGPTDTEAFF. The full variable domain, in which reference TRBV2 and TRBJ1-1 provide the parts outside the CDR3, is EPEVTQTPSHQVTQMGQEVILRCVPISNHLYFYWYRQILGQKVEFLVSFYNNEISEKSEIFDDQFSVERPDGSNFTLKIRSTKLEDSAMYFCASIIGPTDTEAFFGQGTRLTVV.

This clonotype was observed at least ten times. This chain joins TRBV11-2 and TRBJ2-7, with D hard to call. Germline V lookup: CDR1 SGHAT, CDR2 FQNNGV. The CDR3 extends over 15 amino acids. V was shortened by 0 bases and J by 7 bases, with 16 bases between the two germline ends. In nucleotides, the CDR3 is TGTGCCAGCAGCTTAGATTCAGAGATTTACGGGGAGCAGTACTTC. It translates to CASSLDSEIYGEQYF.

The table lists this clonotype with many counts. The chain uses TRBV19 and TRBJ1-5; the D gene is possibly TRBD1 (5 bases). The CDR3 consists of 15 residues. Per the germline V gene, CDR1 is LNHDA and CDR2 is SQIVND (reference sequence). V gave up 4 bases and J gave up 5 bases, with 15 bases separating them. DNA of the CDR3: TGTGCCAGTAGTAGCGACCAGGGATTCTATCAGCCCCAGCATTTT. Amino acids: CASSSDQGFYQPQHF.

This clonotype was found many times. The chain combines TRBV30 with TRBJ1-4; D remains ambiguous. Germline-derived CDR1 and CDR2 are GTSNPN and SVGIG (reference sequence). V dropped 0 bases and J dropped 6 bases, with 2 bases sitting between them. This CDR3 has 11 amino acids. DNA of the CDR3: TGTGCCTGGAGTGTAGATGAAAAACTGTTTTTT. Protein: CAWSVDEKLFF.

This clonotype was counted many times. CDR3: CASSQETTSLITDTQYF. The CDR3 DNA sequence: TGTGCCAGCAGCCAAGAGACGACTAGCCTTATAACAGATACGCAGTATTTT. V usage is TRBV14 and J usage is TRBJ2-3, with TRBD2 identical over 7 bases. CDR1 is SGHDN and CDR2 is FVKESK in the germline V gene. This CDR3 has 17 amino acids. Unmatched junction bases numbered 9, after V lost 0 bases and J lost 3 bases.

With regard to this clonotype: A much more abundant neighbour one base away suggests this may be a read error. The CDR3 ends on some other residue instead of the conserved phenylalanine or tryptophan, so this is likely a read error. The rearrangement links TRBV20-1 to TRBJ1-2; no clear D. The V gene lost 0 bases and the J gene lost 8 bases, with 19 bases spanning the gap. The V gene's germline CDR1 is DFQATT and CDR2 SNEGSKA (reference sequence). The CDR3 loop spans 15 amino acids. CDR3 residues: CSARDSNRPGGGYTI. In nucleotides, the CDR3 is TGCAGTGCTAGAGATTCCAATCGGCCGGGTGGGGGCTACACCATC.

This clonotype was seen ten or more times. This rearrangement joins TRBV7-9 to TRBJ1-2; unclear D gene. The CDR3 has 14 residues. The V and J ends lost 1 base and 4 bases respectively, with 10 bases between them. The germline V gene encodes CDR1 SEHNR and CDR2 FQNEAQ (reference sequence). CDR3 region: CASSLGLGIYGYTF. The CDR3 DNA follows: TGTGCCAGCAGCTTAGGGCTGGGCATCTATGGCTACACCTTC.

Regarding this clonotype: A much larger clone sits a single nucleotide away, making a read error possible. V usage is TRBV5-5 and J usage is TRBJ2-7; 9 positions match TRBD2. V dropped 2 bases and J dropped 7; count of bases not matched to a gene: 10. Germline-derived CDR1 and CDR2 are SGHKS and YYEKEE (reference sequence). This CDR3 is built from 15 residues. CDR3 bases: TGTGCCAGCAGCTTATCGGCGGGGGGGAACAATGAGCAGTACTTC. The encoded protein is CASSLSAGGNNEQYF.

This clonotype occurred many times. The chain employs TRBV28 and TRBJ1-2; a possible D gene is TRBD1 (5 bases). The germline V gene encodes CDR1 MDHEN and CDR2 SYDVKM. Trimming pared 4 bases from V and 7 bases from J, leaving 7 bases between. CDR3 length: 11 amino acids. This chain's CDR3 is CASSYGAGYTF. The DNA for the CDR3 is TGTGCCAGCAGTTACGGGGCTGGCTACACCTTC.

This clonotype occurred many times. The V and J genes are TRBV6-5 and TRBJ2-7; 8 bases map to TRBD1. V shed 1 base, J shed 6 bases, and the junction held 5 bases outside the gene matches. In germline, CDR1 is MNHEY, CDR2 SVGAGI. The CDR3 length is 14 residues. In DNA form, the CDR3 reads TGTGCCAGCAGTTACTTGGACAGGGATGGCGAGCAGTACTTC. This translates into CASSYLDRDGEQYF.

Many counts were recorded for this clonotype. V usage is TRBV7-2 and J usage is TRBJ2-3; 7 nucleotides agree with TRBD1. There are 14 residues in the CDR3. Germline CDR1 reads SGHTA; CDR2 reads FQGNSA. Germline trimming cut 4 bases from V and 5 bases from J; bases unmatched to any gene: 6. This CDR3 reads CASSSQGVGDTQYF. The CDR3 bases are TGTGCCAGCAGCTCGCAGGGGGTCGGAGATACGCAGTATTTT.

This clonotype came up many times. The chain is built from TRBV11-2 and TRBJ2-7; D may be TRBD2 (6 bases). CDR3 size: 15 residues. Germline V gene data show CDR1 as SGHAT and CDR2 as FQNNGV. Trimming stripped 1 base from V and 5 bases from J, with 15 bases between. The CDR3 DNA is TGTGCCAGCAGCTTAGTGGGCCAGGGCGGGGACGAGCAGTACTTC. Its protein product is CASSLVGQGGDEQYF.

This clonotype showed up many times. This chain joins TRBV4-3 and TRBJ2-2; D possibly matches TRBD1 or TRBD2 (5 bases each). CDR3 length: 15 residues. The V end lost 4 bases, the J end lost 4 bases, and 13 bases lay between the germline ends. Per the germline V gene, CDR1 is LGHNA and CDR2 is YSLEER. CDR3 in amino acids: CASSLAGTSTGELFF. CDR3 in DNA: TGCGCCAGCAGCCTTGCCGGGACCAGCACCGGGGAGCTGTTTTTT.

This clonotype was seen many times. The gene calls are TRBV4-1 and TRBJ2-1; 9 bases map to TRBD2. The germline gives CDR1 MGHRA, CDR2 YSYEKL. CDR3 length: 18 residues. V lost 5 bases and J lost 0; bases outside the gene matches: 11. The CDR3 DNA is TGCGCCAGCAGCACCGGATTAGCGGGAGTGATCTCCTACAATGAGCAGTTCTTC. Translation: CASSTGLAGVISYNEQFF.

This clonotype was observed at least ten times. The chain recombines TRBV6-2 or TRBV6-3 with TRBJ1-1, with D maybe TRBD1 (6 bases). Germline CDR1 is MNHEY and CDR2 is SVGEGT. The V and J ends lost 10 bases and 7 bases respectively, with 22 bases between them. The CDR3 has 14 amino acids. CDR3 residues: CATYNSGEMVEAFF. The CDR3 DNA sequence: TGTGCCACCTACAATTCAGGGGAGATGGTTGAAGCTTTCTTT.

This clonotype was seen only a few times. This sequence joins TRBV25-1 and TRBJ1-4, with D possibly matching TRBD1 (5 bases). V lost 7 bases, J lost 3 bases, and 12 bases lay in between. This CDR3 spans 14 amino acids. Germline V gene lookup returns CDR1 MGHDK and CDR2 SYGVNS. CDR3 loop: CASTPRGPNEKLFF. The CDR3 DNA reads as TGTGCCAGCACCCCTCGGGGCCCTAATGAAAAACTGTTTTTT.

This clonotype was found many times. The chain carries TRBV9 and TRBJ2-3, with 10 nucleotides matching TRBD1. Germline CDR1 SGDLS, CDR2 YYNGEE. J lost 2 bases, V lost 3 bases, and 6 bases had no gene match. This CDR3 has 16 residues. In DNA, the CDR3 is TGTGCCAGCAGCGCACCGGGACAGGGGTCCACAGATACGCAGTATTTT. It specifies CASSAPGQGSTDTQYF.

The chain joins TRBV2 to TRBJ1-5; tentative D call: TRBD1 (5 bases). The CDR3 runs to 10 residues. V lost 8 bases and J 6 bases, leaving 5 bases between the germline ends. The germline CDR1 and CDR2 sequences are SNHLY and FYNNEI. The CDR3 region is CASGTQPQHF. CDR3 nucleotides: TGTGCCAGCGGGACTCAGCCCCAGCATTTT.

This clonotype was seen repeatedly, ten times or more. CDR3 nucleotides: TGTGCCAGCTCCGAGCAGTCCCAAAGGTTCGCCCAGTACTTC. Amino acid sequence: CASSEQSQRFAQYF. The rearrangement uses TRBV18 and TRBJ2-5; D is unresolved. The germline V gene has CDR1 KGHSH and CDR2 LQKENI. V lost 6 bases, J lost 9 bases, and 20 bases lay in between. CDR3 length: 14 amino acids.

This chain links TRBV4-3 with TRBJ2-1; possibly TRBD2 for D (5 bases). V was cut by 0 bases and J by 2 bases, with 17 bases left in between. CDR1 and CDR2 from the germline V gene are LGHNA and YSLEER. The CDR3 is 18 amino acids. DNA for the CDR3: TGCGCCAGCAGCCAAGATCTTGAGGACTCAGTCCCCTACAATGAGCAGTTCTTC. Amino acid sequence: CASSQDLEDSVPYNEQFF.

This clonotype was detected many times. The CDR3 bases are TGTGCCATCAGTGAGTCGGGGGGCCCGAATGAAAAACTGTTTTTT. Translation gives CAISESGGPNEKLFF. V gene TRBV10-3 combines with J gene TRBJ1-4; possibly TRBD1 for D (6 bases). The length of the CDR3 is 15 residues. V was cut by 0 bases and J by 5 bases, with 10 bases left in between. The germline V gene encodes CDR1 ENHRY and CDR2 SYGVKD.

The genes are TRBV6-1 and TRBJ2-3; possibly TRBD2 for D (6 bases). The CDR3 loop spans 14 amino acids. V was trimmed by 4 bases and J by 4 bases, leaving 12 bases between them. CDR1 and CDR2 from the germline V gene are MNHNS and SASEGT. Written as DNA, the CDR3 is TGTGCCAGCAGTGGGACTACTGCGGCAGATACGCAGTATTTT. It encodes CASSGTTAADTQYF.